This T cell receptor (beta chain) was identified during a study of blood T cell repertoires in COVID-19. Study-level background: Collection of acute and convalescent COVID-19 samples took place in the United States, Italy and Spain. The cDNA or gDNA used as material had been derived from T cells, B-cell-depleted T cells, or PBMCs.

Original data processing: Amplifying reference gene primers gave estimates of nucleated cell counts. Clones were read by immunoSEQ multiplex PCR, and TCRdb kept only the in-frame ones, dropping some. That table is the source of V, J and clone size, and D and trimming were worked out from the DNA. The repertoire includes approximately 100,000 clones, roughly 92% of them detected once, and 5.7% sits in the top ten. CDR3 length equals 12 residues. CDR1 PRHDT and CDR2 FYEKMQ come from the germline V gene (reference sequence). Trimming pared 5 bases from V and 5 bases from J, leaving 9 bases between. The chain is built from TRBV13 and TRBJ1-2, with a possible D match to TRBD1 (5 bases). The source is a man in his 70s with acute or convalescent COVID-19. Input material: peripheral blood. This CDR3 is CASSQGRYGYTF. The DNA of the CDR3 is TGTGCCAGCAGCCAGGGCCGATATGGCTACACCTTC. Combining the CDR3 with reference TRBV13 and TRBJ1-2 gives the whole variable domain AAGVIQSPRHLIKEKRETATLKCYPIPRHDTVYWYQQGPGQDPQFLISFYEKMQSDKGSIPDRFSAQQFSDYHSELNMSSLELGDSALYFCASSQGRYGYTFGSGTRLTVV.